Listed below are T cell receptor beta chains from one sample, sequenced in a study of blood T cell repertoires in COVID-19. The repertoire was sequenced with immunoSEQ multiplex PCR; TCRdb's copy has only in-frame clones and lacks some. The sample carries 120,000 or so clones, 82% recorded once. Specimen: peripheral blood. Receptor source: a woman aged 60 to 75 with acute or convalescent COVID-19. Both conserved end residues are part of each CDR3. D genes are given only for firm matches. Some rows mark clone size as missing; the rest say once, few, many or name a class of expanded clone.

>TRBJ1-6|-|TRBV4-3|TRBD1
CASSLSPRTGPSIHNSPLHF
TGCGCCAGCAGCCTCTCACCTCGGACAGGTCCTAGCATCCATAATTCACCCCTCCACTTT
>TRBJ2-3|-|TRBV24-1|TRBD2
CATSDPGGARDTQYF
TGTGCCACCAGTGATCCCGGGGGGGCAAGAGATACGCAGTATTTT
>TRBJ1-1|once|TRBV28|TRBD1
CASSLYDRGRSEAFF
TGTGCCAGCAGTTTATACGACAGGGGGCGATCTGAAGCTTTCTTT
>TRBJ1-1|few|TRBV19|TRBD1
CASSRDTDRWYSEAFF
TGTGCCAGTAGCCGAGACACGGACAGGTGGTACTCTGAAGCTTTCTTT
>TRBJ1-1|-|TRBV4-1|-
CASSQGGLGSNTEAFF
TGCGCCAGCAGCCAAGGGGGGCTTGGCAGCAACACTGAAGCTTTCTTT
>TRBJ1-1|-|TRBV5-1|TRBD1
CASRLLYRGRNTEAFF
TGCGCCAGCAGACTACTATATAGGGGGCGGAACACTGAAGCTTTCTTT
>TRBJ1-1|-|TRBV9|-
CASSVARGTEAFF
TGTGCCAGCAGCGTAGCGCGCGGCACTGAAGCTTTCTTT
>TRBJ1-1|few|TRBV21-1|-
CASSKGGRGTEAFF
TGTGCCAGCAGCAAAGGGGGAAGGGGGACTGAAGCTTTCTTT
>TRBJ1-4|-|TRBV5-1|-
CASSFSQDNEKLFF
TGCGCCAGCAGCTTCTCACAGGACAATGAAAAACTGTTTTTT
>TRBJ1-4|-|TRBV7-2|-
CASARIANEKLFF
TGTGCCAGCGCGCGGATAGCTAATGAAAAACTGTTTTTT
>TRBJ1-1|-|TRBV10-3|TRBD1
CAIGQGDTEAFF
TGTGCCATCGGACAGGGGGACACTGAAGCTTTCTTT
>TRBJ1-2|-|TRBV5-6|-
CASSLVRQAHGYTF
TGTGCCAGCAGCTTGGTTCGCCAGGCTCATGGCTACACCTTC
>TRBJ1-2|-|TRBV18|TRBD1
CASSPGGQGVGYTF
TGTGCCAGCTCACCCGGAGGCCAGGGGGTTGGCTACACCTTC
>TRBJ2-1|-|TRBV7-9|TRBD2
CASSVSGTSGGGRFF
TGTGCCAGCAGCGTATCCGGGACTAGCGGGGGGGGACGTTTCTTC
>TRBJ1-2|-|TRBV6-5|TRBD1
CASSYSEGAPGYTF
TGTGCCAGCAGTTACTCGGAGGGGGCGCCCGGCTACACCTTC
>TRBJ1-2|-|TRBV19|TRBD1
CASSPRDRGLGGDGYTF
TGTGCCAGTAGTCCACGGGACAGGGGGCTAGGCGGAGACGGCTACACCTTC
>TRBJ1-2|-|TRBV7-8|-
CASSLGFTNYGYTF
TGTGCCAGCAGCTTAGGTTTTACTAACTATGGCTACACCTTC
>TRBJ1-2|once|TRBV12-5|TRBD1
CASGLGGRGHGYTF
TGTGCTAGTGGCCTAGGGGGCAGGGGCCATGGCTACACCTTC
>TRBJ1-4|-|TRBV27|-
CASRDGVLTEKLFF
TGTGCCAGCAGGGACGGGGTACTGACTGAAAAACTGTTTTTT
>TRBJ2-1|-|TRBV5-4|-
CASSRRFFSTDNEQFF
TGTGCCAGCAGCCGAAGATTTTTTAGTACAGATAATGAGCAGTTCTTC
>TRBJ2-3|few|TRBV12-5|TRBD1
CASGLEQGPTDTQYF
TGTGCTAGTGGTTTGGAACAGGGGCCTACAGATACGCAGTATTTT
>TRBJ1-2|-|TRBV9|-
CASRGEYGYTF
TGTGCCAGCAGAGGAGAGTATGGCTACACCTTC
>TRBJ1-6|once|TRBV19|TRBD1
CASSPRGQSNSPLHF
TGTGCCAGTTCACCCCGGGGACAGTCTAATTCACCCCTCCACTTT
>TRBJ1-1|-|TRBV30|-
CAWMGGVEAFF
TGTGCCTGGATGGGGGGTGTGGAAGCTTTCTTT
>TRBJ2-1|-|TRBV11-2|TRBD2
CASSQAGGSYNEQFF
TGTGCCAGCAGCCAAGCGGGGGGCTCCTACAATGAGCAGTTCTTC
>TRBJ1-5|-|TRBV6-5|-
CASSPVVYSNQPQHF
TGTGCCAGCAGCCCCGTAGTTTATAGCAATCAGCCCCAGCATTTT
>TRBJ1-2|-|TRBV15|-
CATSRTATENYGYTF
TGTGCCACCAGCAGAACCGCGACAGAGAACTATGGCTACACCTTC
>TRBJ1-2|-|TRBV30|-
CAWSVTGTSYGYTF
TGTGCCTGGAGTGTAACAGGGACGAGCTATGGCTACACCTTC
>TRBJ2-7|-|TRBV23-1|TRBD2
CASSLGGVAYEQYF
TGCGCCAGCAGCCTCGGGGGGGTTGCCTACGAGCAGTACTTC
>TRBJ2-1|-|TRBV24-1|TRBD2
CATSETSSGGLGSEQFF
TGTGCCACCAGTGAGACAAGCTCGGGGGGACTAGGCAGTGAGCAGTTCTTC
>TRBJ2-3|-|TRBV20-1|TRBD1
CSASSLDRGFTDTQYF
TGCAGTGCTAGTTCCCTGGACAGGGGATTCACAGATACGCAGTATTTT
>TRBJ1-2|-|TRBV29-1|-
CSVDGQPPYGYTF
TGCAGCGTTGATGGGCAGCCCCCCTATGGCTACACCTTC
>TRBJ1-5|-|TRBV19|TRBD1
CASSKTGNNQPQHF
TGTGCCAGTAGCAAGACAGGGAACAATCAGCCCCAGCATTTT
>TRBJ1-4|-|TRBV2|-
CASSEGLGEKLFF
TGTGCCAGCAGTGAAGGGCTAGGTGAAAAACTGTTTTTT
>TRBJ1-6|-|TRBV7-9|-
CASSLQGFGSPLHF
TGTGCCAGCAGCTTACAGGGGTTCGGTTCACCCCTCCACTTT
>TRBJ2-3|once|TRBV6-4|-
CASSVQAGDTQYF
TGTGCCAGCAGTGTCCAAGCGGGAGATACGCAGTATTTT
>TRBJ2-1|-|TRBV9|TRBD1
CASSATAGQGRDNEQFF
TGTGCCAGCAGCGCGACTGCGGGACAGGGACGAGACAATGAGCAGTTCTTC